A selection of T cell receptor beta chains follows, all from one sample in a study of cytomegalovirus exposure and HLA in healthy donors. Produced via immunoSEQ multiplex PCR; TCRdb's table is partial and in-frame only. The data show almost 40,000 clones, and the top ten clones hold over 3%. Source material: PBMCs. All receptors derive from a young woman in good health and CMV-seropositive. Each CDR3 is given with its conserved first and last residue. Each record gives: J gene, D gene, V gene, CDR3 length, CDR3 protein, CDR3 DNA. D genes are given only for firm matches.

TRBJ1-3,-,TRBV7-9,15,CASSSFETSGNTIYF,TGTGCCAGCAGCTCCTTTGAGACATCTGGAAACACCATATATTTT
TRBJ2-6,-,TRBV27,15,CASSHEGAGANVLTF,TGTGCCAGCAGCCACGAAGGGGCTGGGGCCAACGTCCTGACTTTC
TRBJ2-1,-,TRBV10-3,13,CAISSDFADEQFF,TGTGCCATCAGTTCAGACTTCGCCGATGAGCAGTTCTTC
TRBJ1-4,-,TRBV2,13,CASSEGGQEKLFF,TGTGCCAGCAGTGAAGGGGGGCAGGAAAAACTGTTTTTT
TRBJ1-4,-,TRBV30,12,CAWSRGWEKLFF,TGTGCCTGGAGTCGGGGGTGGGAAAAACTGTTTTTT
TRBJ2-2,-,TRBV5-1,15,CASSLESLSTGELFF,TGCGCCAGCAGCTTGGAGAGTTTGAGCACCGGGGAGCTGTTTTTT
TRBJ2-3,-,TRBV5-5,13,CASTRQGTDTQYF,TGTGCCAGCACTCGACAGGGCACAGATACGCAGTATTTT
TRBJ1-2,TRBD1,TRBV6-1,15,CASSEQPGTAYGYTF,TGTGCCAGCAGTGAGCAACCTGGGACAGCCTATGGCTACACCTTC
TRBJ1-1,-,TRBV9,15,CASHTVGRSPSQAFF,TGTGCCAGCCACACCGTCGGGAGGAGTCCTTCCCAAGCTTTCTTT
TRBJ2-3,TRBD1,TRBV5-4,15,CASSPDRAITDTQYF,TGTGCCAGCAGCCCAGACAGGGCGATCACAGATACGCAGTATTTT
TRBJ2-1,TRBD1,TRBV5-4,17,CASSTQTGAMLYNEQFF,TGTGCCAGCAGCACCCAGACAGGGGCGATGCTTTACAATGAGCAGTTCTTC
TRBJ1-5,-,TRBV4-1,13,CASSQGQNQPQHF,TGCGCCAGCAGCCAAGGCCAGAATCAGCCCCAGCATTTT
TRBJ2-7,TRBD2,TRBV27,15,CASNSGRWGAHEQYF,TGTGCCAGCAATAGCGGGAGGTGGGGAGCCCACGAGCAGTACTTC
TRBJ2-3,TRBD2,TRBV4-2,17,CASSPQGTSGGTDTQYF,TGTGCCAGCAGCCCCCAGGGGACTAGCGGGGGCACAGATACGCAGTATTTT
TRBJ1-6,-,TRBV7-9,19,CASSDTTSQGGYYNSPLHF,TGTGCCAGCAGCGACACTACGTCTCAGGGAGGGTACTATAATTCACCCCTCCACTTT
TRBJ2-1,TRBD1,TRBV19,14,CASTDRGLDNEQFF,TGTGCCAGTACGGACAGGGGTTTAGACAATGAGCAGTTCTTC